The 23 T cell receptor beta chains listed next were all sequenced from one sample in a study of metastatic and nonmetastatic thyroid tumors. TCRdb reanalyzed the PCR reads via MiXCR. The table lists around 23,000 clones, 20% to 30% of them singletons. Thyroid surgery had not been preceded by any treatment in any patient. The specimen was blood. All receptors derive from a male donor with papillary thyroid cancer or a benign thyroid nodule (not recorded which). Some clones in this sample may be carry-over from other donors' samples.

Ten or more counts support this clone. Distinct nucleotide sequences in the sample also encode this CDR3. The chain joins TRBV18 to TRBJ2-5; D perhaps matches TRBD1 (5 bases). Deletions cut 2 bases from V and 1 base from J, with 5 bases between. Germline-derived CDR1 and CDR2 are KGHSH and LQKENI. The CDR3 consists of 13 residues. CDR3 amino acids: CASSPGAQETQYF. CDR3 DNA sequence: TGTGCCAGCTCACCAGGGGCCCAAGAGACCCAGTACTTC.

This clone was seen repeatedly, ten times or more. The V call is TRBV15, the J call TRBJ2-7, with a tentative D call TRBD2 (6 bases). This CDR3 spans 16 amino acids. The germline V gene has CDR1 LNHNV and CDR2 YYDKDF (reference sequence). V was trimmed by 5 bases and J by 1 base, leaving 18 bases between them. DNA of the CDR3: TGTGCCACCAGCCTTAGCCGAGGAGGGGTATCCTACGAGCAGTACTTC. Its translation is CATSLSRGGVSYEQYF.

This clone has at least ten counts. A read error is possible here, since a much larger clone lies one base away. The rearrangement links TRBV19 to TRBJ1-1; possible D gene TRBD1, 5 bases. The V end was cut by 9 bases, the J end by 3 bases, with 17 bases between. CDR1 is LNHDA and CDR2 is SQIVND in the germline V gene (reference sequence). The CDR3 is 14 residues long. The chain's CDR3 is CASHPLTADTEAFF. The CDR3 nucleotides read TGTGCCAGCCATCCCTTGACAGCGGACACTGAAGCTTTCTTT.

Many counts were recorded for this clone. J is TRBJ2-3 and V is TRBV3-1, with 10 bases identical to TRBD2. This CDR3 is 18 amino acids long. Germline values: CDR1 LGHDT, CDR2 YNNKEL (reference sequence). V trimming: 1 base; J trimming: 0 bases; junction bases outside the gene matches: 7. This chain's CDR3 is CASSQGLAGASSTDTQYF. Written as DNA, the CDR3 is TGTGCCAGCAGCCAAGGTCTAGCGGGAGCCAGTAGCACAGATACGCAGTATTTT.

This clone was seen a single time. The gene calls are TRBV11-2 and TRBJ2-1, with D perhaps TRBD2 (5 bases). CDR1 is SGHAT, CDR2 FQNNGV, per germline. V was clipped by 5 bases and J by 3 bases, with 14 bases between them. The CDR3 is 15 amino acids. Written as DNA, the CDR3 is TGTGCCAGCAGCAGTAGAGGGAGATTCTACAATGAGCAGTTCTTC. Translating gives CASSSRGRFYNEQFF.

This clone was observed a few times. The J gene is TRBJ2-7, the V gene TRBV6-1, with TRBD1 matching over 9 bases. The CDR3 has 12 amino acids. V dropped 6 bases and J dropped 7; count of bases not matched to a gene: 4. The germline V gene encodes CDR1 MNHNS and CDR2 SASEGT. The CDR3 spells CASSRTGAEQYF. For the CDR3, the DNA is TGTGCCAGCAGCCGGACAGGGGCTGAGCAGTACTTC.

Here the CDR3 DNA reads TGTGCCAGCAGTGAAAGGCTGGGGGACTCCTACGAGCAGTACTTC. Its translation is CASSERLGDSYEQYF. The chain joins TRBV6-1 to TRBJ2-7, with D perhaps being TRBD1 or TRBD2 (5 bases each). Trimming left V 2 bases short and J 0 bases short, with 11 bases between. This CDR3 has 15 residues. Germline-derived CDR1 and CDR2 are MNHNS and SASEGT.

The gene calls are TRBV4-2 and TRBJ2-7, with 12 nucleotides matching TRBD1. Germline V gives CDR1 LGHNA, CDR2 YNFKEQ. The CDR3 runs to 16 residues. The J segment lost 6 bases and the V segment lost 3 bases, leaving 9 bases of the junction unmatched. Written as DNA, the CDR3 is TGTGCCAGCAGCCATGTACCGGGACAGGGGGCTCTCGAGCAGTACTTC. It translates to CASSHVPGQGALEQYF.

There are many counts of this clone. The J gene is TRBJ1-5, the V gene TRBV5-1, with D perhaps matching TRBD1 (5 bases). The CDR3 is 13 residues long. V was pared by 4 bases and J by 3 bases, with 8 bases between. Germline V gives CDR1 SGHRS, CDR2 YFSETQ. The CDR3 DNA reads as TGCGCCAGCAGCCGGGGGTACAATCAGCCCCAGCATTTT. The encoded protein is CASSRGYNQPQHF.

This clone appeared many times. The chain links TRBV5-4 to TRBJ2-7; D is unclear. Germline V gene sequence: CDR1 SGHNT, CDR2 YYREEE (reference sequence). The CDR3 loop spans 11 amino acids. V lost 4 bases and J 6 bases, leaving 8 bases between the germline ends. The CDR3 is CASSAHREQYF. CDR3 in DNA: TGTGCCAGCAGCGCCCATCGCGAGCAGTACTTC.

This clone was seen only once. This sequence may be a read error, since a much larger clone differs from it by one base. The chain employs TRBV7-7 and TRBJ2-5; 8 bases line up with TRBD1. The germline CDR1 and CDR2 sequences are SSHAT and FNYEAQ (reference sequence). This CDR3 comprises 13 residues. The CDR3 coding sequence is TGTGCTAGCAGCCGGGACAGGCAAGATACCCAGTACTTC. Its protein product is CASSRDRQDTQYF.

This clone qualifies as large. The CDR3 DNA reads TGTGCCAGCATAAGAGACAGGGAAGGAAATTCACCCCTCCACTTT. This codes for CASIRDREGNSPLHF. The chain combines TRBV6-1 with TRBJ1-6; 7 nucleotides match TRBD1. Germline CDR1 MNHNS, CDR2 SASEGT. CDR3 length equals 15 residues. V gave up 7 bases and J gave up 7 bases; unmatched junction bases: 10.

The chain uses TRBV20-1 and TRBJ2-3; maybe TRBD2 (5 bases). Germline CDR1 and CDR2: DFQATT and SNEGSKA (reference sequence). CDR3 length: 15 residues. The germline V and J ends were trimmed by 0 bases and 4 bases, with 14 bases remaining between them. CDR3 residues: CSARDLSRASDTQYF. CDR3 in DNA: TGCAGTGCTAGAGATCTCTCGCGGGCGTCAGATACGCAGTATTTT.

The chain has TRBV20-1 and TRBJ2-7; weak D call: TRBD2 (7 bases). Germline CDR1 and CDR2: DFQATT and SNEGSKA (reference sequence). The V gene lost 0 bases and the J gene lost 3 bases, with 18 bases spanning the gap. The CDR3 has 16 residues. CDR3 protein: CSARDFSAGADYEQYF. The CDR3 nucleotides are TGCAGTGCTAGAGATTTTAGCGCGGGGGCTGACTACGAGCAGTACTTC.

The chain joins TRBV6-1 to TRBJ1-1; weak D call: TRBD1 (6 bases). Deletions cut 11 bases from V and 2 bases from J, with 21 bases between. From germline, CDR1 is MNHNS and CDR2 SASEGT. This CDR3 is built from 15 residues. CDR3 sequence: CAGTPGTGANTEAFF. The CDR3 DNA reads as TGTGCCGGCACCCCAGGGACGGGGGCCAACACTGAAGCTTTCTTT.

Only a few counts were recorded for this clone. A read error may account for a junction end that differs from germline. The chain links TRBV28 to TRBJ2-7; no firm D call. CDR3 length equals 13 residues. Germline assignment: CDR1 MDHEN and CDR2 SYDVKM. CDR3 sequence reads: CASSFGVSYEQYF. As DNA, the CDR3 is TGTGCCAGCAGTTTTGGGGTGTCCTACGAGCAGTACTTT.

This clone is termed medium-sized. CDR3 sequence reads: CASSEVDSPLHF. CDR3 in DNA: TGTGCCAGCAGTGAAGTCGACTCACCCCTCCACTTT. The rearrangement joins TRBV6-1 to TRBJ1-6; D is ambiguous. Germline loops: CDR1 MNHNS, CDR2 SASEGT. The CDR3 is 12 residues long. Trimming removed 1 base at V and 10 bases at J, with 5 bases between.

This clone showed up many times. The V and J genes are TRBV20-1 and TRBJ2-5, with TRBD2 identical over 8 bases. The germline V gene has CDR1 DFQATT and CDR2 SNEGSKA (reference sequence). This CDR3 contains 15 residues. V lost 3 bases and J lost 5; bases outside the gene matches: 11. Written as DNA, the CDR3 is TGCAGTGCTAGTGGAGCGGGAGCGATTATGGAGACCCAGTACTTC. Its protein product is CSASGAGAIMETQYF.

This clone was seen more than once but under ten times. This may come from a read error, since a much larger clone is one base off. The V gene is TRBV11-3, the J gene TRBJ2-3; no firm D call. The CDR3 runs to 15 residues. The ends were cut back, 1 base at V and 4 bases at J, with 12 bases in the middle. Germline V lookup: CDR1 SGHNT, CDR2 YENEEA. Written as DNA, the CDR3 is TGTGCCAGCAGCTTAGGTAGTTTGGACCCAGATACGCAGTATTTT. It specifies CASSLGSLDPDTQYF.

This clone is termed medium-sized. The chain has TRBV6-1 and TRBJ2-7; D is possibly TRBD1 (6 bases). Per germline, CDR1 MNHNS and CDR2 SASEGT. The CDR3 loop spans 15 amino acids. V was cut by 7 bases and J by 2 bases, with 18 bases left in between. The chain's CDR3 is CASKWSGTRAYEQYF. The CDR3 DNA reads as TGTGCCAGCAAGTGGAGTGGGACACGGGCCTACGAGCAGTACTTC.

This clone was seen a handful of times. The CDR3 here is CASSYVAGENSPLHF. DNA of the CDR3: TGTGCCAGCAGTTACGTGGCAGGAGAAAATTCACCCCTCCACTTT. This chain joins TRBV6-6 and TRBJ1-6, with D hard to call. This CDR3 spans 15 amino acids. With 2 bases removed from V and 7 bases from J, the gap between germline ends came to 12 bases. Germline-derived CDR1 and CDR2 are MNHNY and SVGAGI (reference sequence).

V and J are TRBV28 and TRBJ1-2; D ambiguous. The V gene's germline CDR1 is MDHEN and CDR2 SYDVKM. CDR3 length: 13 residues. The V end lost 7 bases, the J end lost 6 bases, and 15 bases lay between the germline ends. CDR3 loop: CASTKAHDHGYTF. CDR3 nucleotides: TGTGCCAGCACCAAGGCTCATGATCATGGCTACACCTTC.

With respect to this clone: A much bigger clone sits one base away, suggesting this may be a read error. Additional DNA sequences in this sample encode the identical CDR3. The rearrangement joins TRBV29-1 to TRBJ2-1; 11 positions match TRBD2. The CDR3 has 16 residues. Trimming cost V 2 bases and J 9 bases; bases outside gene matches: 12. Germline V gene data show CDR1 as SQVTM and CDR2 as ANQGSEA. Here the CDR3 reads CSVEKGLAGGYGEQFF. The CDR3 DNA is TGCAGCGTTGAAAAGGGATTAGCGGGAGGGTACGGTGAGCAGTTCTTC.